One and the same sample provided the 8 T cell receptor beta chains below, sequenced in a study of regulatory dendritic cells for organ transplantation. Some clones are missing from TCRdb's copy, which holds only in-frame ones; the method was immunoSEQ multiplex PCR. The data hold about 28,000 clones, with 82% observed a single time. Input material: naive CD8+ T cells from blood. Described subset: CD45RA+ naive T cells. The receptors shown here come from a human donor in good health.

The table lists this clone with a count of one. The CDR3 DNA sequence: TGTGCCAGCAGCCCTTCCCGTCCTGAAGCTTTCTTT. As protein: CASSPSRPEAFF. This chain joins TRBV7-9 and TRBJ1-1; no reliable D call. Germline values: CDR1 SEHNR, CDR2 FQNEAQ (reference sequence). Trimming removed 5 bases at V and 6 bases at J, with 10 bases between. There are 12 residues in the CDR3.

This clone was seen a few times. The V gene is TRBV4-1, the J gene TRBJ2-7, with D unclear. V lost 2 bases and J 2 bases, leaving 4 bases between the germline ends. In germline, CDR1 is MGHRA, CDR2 YSYEKL. The CDR3 spans 12 residues. The CDR3 sequence: CASSQSPYEQYF. The CDR3 nucleotides are TGCGCCAGCAGCCAATCTCCCTACGAGCAGTACTTC.

The rearrangement joins TRBV2 to TRBJ2-1; weak D call: TRBD1 (6 bases). Per the germline V gene, CDR1 is SNHLY and CDR2 is FYNNEI. V shed 1 base and J shed 2 bases, with 9 bases lying between them. This CDR3 region has 15 residues. CDR3 DNA sequence: TGTGCCAGCAGTGAAGGGGGGCAGACCTACAATGAGCAGTTCTTC. It codes for CASSEGGQTYNEQFF.

This chain connects TRBV19 to TRBJ1-2, with D perhaps TRBD1 (6 bases). Germline V gene sequence: CDR1 LNHDA, CDR2 SQIVND (reference sequence). There are 11 residues in the CDR3. V gave up 10 bases and J gave up 3 bases, with 9 bases separating them. CDR3 sequence: CATQGYYGYTF. CDR3 nucleotide sequence: TGTGCCACCCAGGGGTACTATGGCTACACCTTC.

This chain connects TRBV19 to TRBJ1-6; D not resolved. There are 16 residues in the CDR3. V lost 0 bases to trimming and J lost 8 bases, with 14 bases between them. CDR1 LNHDA and CDR2 SQIVND come from the germline V gene (reference sequence). CDR3 region: CASSIDIPSADSPLHF. The CDR3, as DNA: TGTGCCAGTAGTATAGATATACCGAGCGCGGATTCACCCCTCCACTTT.

This sequence joins TRBV6-5 and TRBJ2-1; a weak D match, TRBD1 (5 bases). CDR1 and CDR2 (germline): MNHEY, SVGAGI. This CDR3 contains 12 residues. V was shortened by 6 bases and J by 9 bases, with 12 bases between the two germline ends. CDR3 amino acids: CASREARGEQFF. CDR3 bases: TGTGCCAGCAGGGAAGCTAGGGGTGAGCAGTTCTTC.

This clone was found once. This chain uses TRBV5-6 with TRBJ2-2, with 11 bases lining up with TRBD2. Germline V CDR1 and CDR2: SGHDT, YYEEEE. After removal of 2 bases from V and 7 bases from J, the junction contained 10 bases not matched to a gene. This CDR3 is built from 17 residues. The CDR3 sequence: CASSFEVAGGPYGELFF. DNA for the CDR3: TGTGCCAGCAGCTTTGAGGTAGCGGGGGGGCCGTACGGGGAGCTGTTTTTT.

The chain has TRBV11-2 and TRBJ2-5; weak D call: TRBD2 (5 bases). The CDR3 spans 12 residues. Trimming cost V 3 bases and J 3 bases, with 5 bases left between them. The germline gives CDR1 SGHAT, CDR2 FQNNGV. The CDR3 DNA reads TGTGCCAGCAGCTTGGGAGAAGAGACCCAGTACTTC. This codes for CASSLGEETQYF.